This record covers a single T cell receptor beta chain. Its antigen remains unidentified. Per-base quality was not reported, and no clone a single base away is much larger than it. The sample belongs to a study of control samples from healthy donors and cancer patients (dated by TCRdb to about 2020). Via the germline V gene, CDR1 is MDHEN and CDR2 SYDVKM. The CDR3 measures 12 amino acids from cysteine to phenylalanine. Only the CDR3 DNA stays, 36 bases, in frame from base 1. The trim is 10 bases for V and 1 base for J, with a gap of 10 bases between the germline ends. The library came from the immunoSEQ multiplex PCR assay. Entries here come from immuneACCESS through TCRdb and include only in-frame sequences with V and J called. Some clones fail to appear in such tables; in the studies checked, an unresolved V gene covers under half of the shortfall, and the cause of the remainder is unknown. The table for this sample lists 150,000 to 200,000 clones; approximately 86% of them were counted only once. About 1.8% of the sample belongs to the ten largest clones.

The chain joins TRBV28 to TRBJ1-2; the D segment cannot be called with confidence. The clonotype was recovered from a man younger than 30 in good health. What was sequenced was blood. The CDR3 reads CATSPNNYGYTF. The sequenced DNA is TGTGCCACCTCACCCAATAACTATGGCTACACCTTC.